This T cell receptor (beta chain) was sequenced for a study of Graves' ophthalmopathy and Graves' hyperthyroidism. Background on the study: Ahead of any treatment, peripheral blood was obtained at the initial diagnosis.

Diagnostic conclusions were grounded in clinical symptoms, serum thyroxine, TRAb, thyroid ultrasound and orbital computed tomography. This clonotype was counted between two and nine times. RNA served as the template for amplifying TCR beta CDR3 regions. An initial RT-PCR round employing HTBI primers preceded a second-round multiplex PCR. TCRdb redid the calling of the multiplex PCR reads with MiXCR, one entry per CDR3 protein. The sample has almost 750,000 distinct CDR3 sequences, 40% seen once. The TCR sequence derives from an adult man with Graves' ophthalmopathy. The specimen sequenced was peripheral blood.

The DNA for the CDR3 is TGTGCCAGCACCGGACGGAGAGTAGATTTATATGGCTACACCTTC. It is translated as CASTGRRVDLYGYTF. This chain uses TRBV12-3 or TRBV12-4 with TRBJ1-2; the D is unclear. The CDR3 extends over 15 amino acids. The V and J ends lost 7 bases and 5 bases respectively, with 20 bases between them.